The 3 T cell receptor beta chains reported below all come from one sample, sequenced in a study of blood T cell repertoires in COVID-19. The assay was immunoSEQ multiplex PCR, and TCRdb's table has in-frame clones only and misses some. The sample yields roughly 97,000 clones, over 80% seen once. The source material was peripheral blood. The origin of the receptors is a man aged 45-60 years with acute or convalescent COVID-19.

On this clone: The sample contains more than one DNA sequence encoding this CDR3. The CDR3 spells CASSRTSGSYNEQFF. The CDR3 bases are TGTGCCAGTAGTCGGACTAGCGGGAGCTACAATGAGCAGTTCTTC. The chain has TRBV19 and TRBJ2-1; 13 nucleotides align to TRBD2. The germline V gene encodes CDR1 LNHDA and CDR2 SQIVND (reference sequence). Trimming cost V 5 bases and J 3 bases; bases outside gene matches: 1. The CDR3 is 15 residues long.

The genes are TRBV10-3 and TRBJ1-1; 7 bases map to TRBD1. With 4 bases clipped from V and 5 bases from J, the junction kept 10 bases outside the gene matches. Germline CDR1 and CDR2: ENHRY and SYGVKD. The CDR3 spans 15 residues. This chain's CDR3 is CAISAPTGAATEAFF. The CDR3 DNA sequence: TGTGCCATCAGTGCACCAACAGGGGCAGCTACTGAAGCTTTCTTT.

This chain joins TRBV2 and TRBJ2-3, with D unclear. The V end lost 3 bases, the J end lost 10 bases, and 14 bases lay between the germline ends. This CDR3 contains 13 residues. CDR1 and CDR2 (germline): SNHLY, FYNNEI. The CDR3, as DNA: TGTGCCAGCAGTGAGGCCTGGTCCTCTCCGCAGTATTTT. Its protein product is CASSEAWSSPQYF.